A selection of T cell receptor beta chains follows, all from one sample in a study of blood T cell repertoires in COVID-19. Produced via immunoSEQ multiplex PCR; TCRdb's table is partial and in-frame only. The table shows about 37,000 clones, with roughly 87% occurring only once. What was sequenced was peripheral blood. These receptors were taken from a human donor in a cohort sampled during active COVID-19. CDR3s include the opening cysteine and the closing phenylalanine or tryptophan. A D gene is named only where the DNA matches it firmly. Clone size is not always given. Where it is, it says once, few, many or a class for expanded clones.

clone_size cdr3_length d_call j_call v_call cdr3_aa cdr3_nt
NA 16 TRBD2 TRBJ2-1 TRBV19 CASSPWTSGRGNEQFF TGTGCCAGTAGTCCGTGGACTAGCGGGAGGGGTAATGAGCAGTTCTTC
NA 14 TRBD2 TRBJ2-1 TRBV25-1 CASSLAGPYNEQFF TGTGCCAGCAGCCTAGCGGGACCCTACAATGAGCAGTTCTTC
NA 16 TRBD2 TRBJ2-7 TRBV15 CATSRGGTSGTYEQYF TGTGCCACCAGCAGAGGGGGGACTAGCGGGACCTACGAGCAGTACTTC
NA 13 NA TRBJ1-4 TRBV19 CASLASTNEKLFF TGTGCCAGCCTAGCCTCAACTAATGAAAAACTGTTTTTT
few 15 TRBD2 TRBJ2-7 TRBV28 CASSLLAGVTHEQYF TGTGCCAGCAGCCTCCTAGCGGGAGTTACACACGAGCAGTACTTC
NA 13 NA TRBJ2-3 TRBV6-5 CASNRENTDTQYF TGTGCCAGCAACAGGGAAAACACAGATACGCAGTATTTT
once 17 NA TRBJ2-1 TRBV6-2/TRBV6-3 CASSSSTSSGSMNEQFF TGTGCCAGCAGTTCCTCGACGTCGTCCGGGAGTATGAATGAGCAGTTCTTC
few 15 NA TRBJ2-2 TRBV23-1 CASSQVLGVPGELFF TGCGCCAGCAGTCAGGTCCTCGGGGTCCCCGGGGAGCTGTTTTTT
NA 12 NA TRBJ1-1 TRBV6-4 CASSATRTEAFF TGTGCCAGCAGTGCCACGAGGACTGAAGCTTTCTTT
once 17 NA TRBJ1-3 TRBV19 CASSSSRGAFSGNTIYF TGTGCCAGTAGTTCGAGCCGCGGGGCCTTCTCTGGAAACACCATATATTTT
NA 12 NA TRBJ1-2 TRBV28 CASSRSGGFYTF TGTGCCAGCAGTCGCTCAGGAGGCTTCTACACCTTC
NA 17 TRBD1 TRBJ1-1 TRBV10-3 CAISDPGGMGMNTEAFF TGTGCCATCAGTGATCCAGGGGGAATGGGTATGAACACTGAAGCTTTCTTT
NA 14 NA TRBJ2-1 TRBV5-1 CASSTGGVNNEQFF TGCGCCAGCAGTACAGGGGGGGTTAACAATGAGCAGTTCTTC
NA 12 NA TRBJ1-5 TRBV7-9 CASSRDRQPQHF TGTGCCAGCAGTCGAGATCGTCAGCCCCAGCATTTT
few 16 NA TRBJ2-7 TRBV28 CASSSFLFTSSYEQYF TGTGCCAGCAGTTCTTTCTTGTTTACCAGCTCCTACGAGCAGTACTTC
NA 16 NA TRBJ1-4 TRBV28 CASSLVGRLSNEKLFF TGTGCCAGCAGTTTAGTGGGGAGGCTATCTAATGAAAAACTGTTTTTT
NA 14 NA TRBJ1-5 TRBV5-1 CASSLSSQGQPQHF TGCGCCAGCAGCTTGAGCAGTCAGGGTCAGCCCCAGCATTTT
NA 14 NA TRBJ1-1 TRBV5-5 CASSLESVNTEAFF TGTGCCAGCAGCTTGGAATCCGTGAACACTGAAGCTTTCTTT
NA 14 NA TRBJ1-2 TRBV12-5 CASGLGPNTGGYTF TGTGCTAGTGGCCTCGGACCGAACACAGGTGGCTACACCTTC
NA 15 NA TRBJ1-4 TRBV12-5 CASGLKWTAGEKLFF TGTGCTAGTGGTTTGAAATGGACAGCTGGAGAAAAACTGTTTTTT
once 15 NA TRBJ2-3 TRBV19 CASKAPSSDPDTQYF TGTGCCAGTAAGGCCCCATCTAGCGACCCAGATACGCAGTATTTT
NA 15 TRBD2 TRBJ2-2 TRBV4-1 CASSLSGGVTGELFF TGCGCCAGCAGCTTAAGCGGGGGGGTCACCGGGGAGCTGTTTTTT
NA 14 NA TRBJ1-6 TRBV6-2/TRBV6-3 CASSPMGAGSPLHF TGTGCCAGCAGTCCCATGGGGGCCGGTTCACCCCTCCACTTT
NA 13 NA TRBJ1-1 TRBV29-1 CSVRGPMNTEAFF TGCAGCGTCCGAGGGCCCATGAACACTGAAGCTTTCTTT
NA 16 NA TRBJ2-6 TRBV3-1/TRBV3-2 CASSPRRLLGANVLTF TGTGCCAGCAGCCCCCGTCGGTTGCTTGGGGCCAACGTCCTGACTTTC
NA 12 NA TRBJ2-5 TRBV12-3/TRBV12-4 CASSPTGLTQYF TGTGCCAGCAGTCCCACAGGGCTGACCCAGTACTTC
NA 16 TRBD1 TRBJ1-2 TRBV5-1 CASSTQTGNRGYGYTF TGCGCCAGCAGCACTCAGACAGGGAATCGCGGCTATGGCTACACCTTC
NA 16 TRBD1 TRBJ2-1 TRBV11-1 CASSLEGQGTYNEQFF TGTGCCAGCAGCTTAGAGGGACAGGGGACCTACAATGAGCAGTTCTTC
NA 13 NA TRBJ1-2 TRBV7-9 CASSLTGGGGYTF TGTGCCAGCAGCTTAACGGGGGGCGGTGGCTACACCTTC
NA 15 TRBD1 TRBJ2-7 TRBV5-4 CASSLGTASSYEQYF TGTGCCAGCAGCCTAGGGACAGCCAGCTCCTACGAGCAGTACTTC
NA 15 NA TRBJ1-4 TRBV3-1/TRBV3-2 CASSQSGSGNEKLFF TGTGCCAGCAGCCAGTCAGGCTCCGGTAATGAAAAACTGTTTTTT
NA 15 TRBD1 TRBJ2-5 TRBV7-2 CASSSWGTGLETQYF TGTGCCAGCAGCTCCTGGGGGACAGGGTTGGAGACCCAGTACTTC
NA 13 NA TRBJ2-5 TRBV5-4 CASSLGLQETQYF TGTGCCAGCAGCCTGGGACTCCAAGAGACCCAGTACTTC
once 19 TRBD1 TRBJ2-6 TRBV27 CASSPRFGQGWAGANVLTF TGTGCCAGCAGCCCCAGATTTGGACAGGGCTGGGCTGGAGCCAACGTCCTGACTTTC
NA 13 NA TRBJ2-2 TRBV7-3 CASSLSPPGELFF TGTGCCAGCAGCTTATCTCCCCCCGGGGAGCTGTTTTTT
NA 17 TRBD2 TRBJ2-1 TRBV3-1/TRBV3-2 CASSQDLGASGGYGQFF TGTGCCAGCAGCCAAGATCTAGGGGCTAGCGGGGGATATGGGCAGTTCTTC
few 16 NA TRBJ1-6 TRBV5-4 CASSLWTAGANSPLHF TGTGCCAGCAGCTTGTGGACAGCAGGAGCTAATTCACCCCTCCACTTT
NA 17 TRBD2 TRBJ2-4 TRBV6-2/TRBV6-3 CASSYSIASGEKNIQYF TGTGCCAGCAGTTACTCAATTGCTAGCGGGGAAAAAAACATTCAGTACTTC
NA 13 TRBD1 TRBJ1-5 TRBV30 CAWSGQGIQPQHF TGTGCCTGGAGCGGACAGGGGATTCAGCCCCAGCATTTT
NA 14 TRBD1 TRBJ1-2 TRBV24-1 CATSDDRDHYGYTF TGTGCCACCAGTGATGACAGGGATCACTATGGCTACACCTTC
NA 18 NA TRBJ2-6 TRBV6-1 CASSESGGFSSGANVLTF TGTGCCAGCAGTGAATCAGGGGGGTTCAGCTCTGGGGCCAACGTCCTGACTTTC
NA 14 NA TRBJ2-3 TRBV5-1 CASSFGPRTDTQYF TGCGCCAGCAGCTTTGGGCCCCGCACAGATACGCAGTATTTT
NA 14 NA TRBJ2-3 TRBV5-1 CASSLAEGFGIKLF TGCGCCAGCAGCTTGGCCGAGGGTTTTGGGATAAAACTTTTT
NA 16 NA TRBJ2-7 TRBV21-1 CATPRGSGTASYEQYF TGTGCCACCCCCCGAGGGTCCGGGACAGCCTCCTACGAGCAGTACTTC
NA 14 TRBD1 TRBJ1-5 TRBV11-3 CASSYRQGYQPQHF TGTGCCAGCAGCTACAGACAGGGTTATCAGCCCCAGCATTTT
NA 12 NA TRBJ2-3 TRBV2 CASTSVTDTQYF TGTGCCAGCACGTCGGTCACAGATACGCAGTATTTT
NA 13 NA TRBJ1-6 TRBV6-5 CASRAELNSPLHF TGTGCCAGCAGAGCGGAACTTAATTCACCCCTCCACTTT
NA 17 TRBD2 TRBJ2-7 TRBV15 CATSKRSEGRDYYEQYF TGTGCCACCAGCAAGAGATCGGAGGGCAGGGACTACTACGAGCAGTACTTC
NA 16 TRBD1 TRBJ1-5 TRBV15 CATSRDGQGFHQPQHF TGTGCCACCAGCAGAGACGGACAGGGGTTTCATCAGCCCCAGCATTTT
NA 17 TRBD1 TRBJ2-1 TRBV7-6 CASSLGRGISSYNEQFF TGTGCCAGCAGCTTAGGCAGGGGGATCAGTTCCTACAATGAGCAGTTCTTC